The 22 T cell receptor beta chains listed next were all sequenced from one sample in a study of shared clonotypes between healthy human individuals. Data came from immunoSEQ multiplex PCR; TCRdb stores just in-frame clones and leaves some out. The table includes under 650,000 clones, about 96% detected once. Sequenced input: naive CD4+ T cells sorted from blood. Subset: CD45RA+ positively selected. The receptors come from a woman aged 25 to 39 in good health.

The V gene is TRBV7-9, the J gene TRBJ1-6; D unresolved. This CDR3 has 15 residues. Trimming left V 4 bases short and J 5 bases short, with 12 bases between. Germline lookup yields CDR1 SEHNR and CDR2 FQNEAQ (reference sequence). The CDR3 nucleotides read TGTGCCAGCAGCTCCACCGGGAGCGATAATTCACCCCTCCACTTT. Translation: CASSSTGSDNSPLHF.

This rearrangement joins TRBV19 to TRBJ1-1, with TRBD1 matching over 8 bases. The CDR3 runs to 15 residues. J was trimmed by 7 bases and V by 3 bases; bases with no gene match: 10. CDR1 LNHDA and CDR2 SQIVND come from the germline V gene (reference sequence). The CDR3 nucleotides are TGTGCCAGTAGTATTCGGCAGGGGGCGCGGGATGAAGCTTTCTTT. Translated, it gives CASSIRQGARDEAFF. Using reference TRBV19 and TRBJ1-1 for the parts outside the CDR3, the full variable domain is DGGITQSPKYLFRKEGQNVTLSCEQNLNHDAMYWYRQDPGQGLRLIYYSQIVNDFQKGDIAEGYSVSREKKESFPLTVTSAQKNPTAFYLCASSIRQGARDEAFFGQGTRLTVV.

The chain has TRBV5-1 and TRBJ2-5; D possibly corresponds to TRBD1 (6 bases). The end of the DNA is better explained by TRBJ2-7, so the J call may be wrong. Germline V gives CDR1 SGHRS, CDR2 YFSETQ. This CDR3 comprises 13 residues. This CDR3 reads CASSSGQGYEQYF. The CDR3 nucleotides read TGCGCCAGCAGCTCGGGACAAGGCTACGAGCAGTACTTC.

CDR3 loop: CASSQASGMGREQFF. Here the CDR3 DNA reads TGTGCCAGCAGCCAAGCCAGCGGGATGGGGAGGGAGCAGTTCTTC. The genes are TRBV4-2 and TRBJ2-1, with 7 bases that match TRBD2. The germline V gene encodes CDR1 LGHNA and CDR2 YNFKEQ. CDR3 length equals 15 residues. Unmatched junction bases numbered 10, after V lost 1 base and J lost 10 bases.

This chain connects TRBV9 to TRBJ2-6; D call uncertain. Trimming removed 0 bases at V and 0 bases at J, with 7 bases between. Germline V gene sequence: CDR1 SGDLS, CDR2 YYNGEE. The CDR3 has 16 amino acids. Written as DNA, the CDR3 is TGTGCCAGCAGCGTAGTAAAACGCTCTGGGGCCAACGTCCTGACTTTC. Amino acid sequence: CASSVVKRSGANVLTF. The whole variable domain, remainder taken from reference TRBV9 and TRBJ2-6, is DSGVTQTPKHLITATGQRVTLRCSPRSGDLSVYWYQQSLDQGLQFLIQYYNGEERAKGNILERFSAQQFPDLHSELNLSSLELGDSALYFCASSVVKRSGANVLTFGAGSRLTVL.

This CDR3 is CASSTEIGTGIGGYEQYF. DNA of the CDR3: TGTGCCAGCAGCACCGAGATCGGGACAGGTATTGGGGGCTACGAGCAGTACTTC. The chain combines TRBV7-9 with TRBJ2-7; the match to TRBD1 covers 8 bases. Germline V gene data show CDR1 as SEHNR and CDR2 as FQNEAQ (reference sequence). CDR3 length: 18 amino acids. The V segment lost 5 bases and the J segment 3 bases; nucleotides outside the gene matches: 18.

The rearrangement links TRBV10-1 to TRBJ2-2, with TRBD2 as a possible D gene (6 bases). Germline CDR1 WNHNN, CDR2 SYGVQD (reference sequence). The CDR3 sequence is 14 residues long. V lost 0 bases and J lost 7, with 9 bases in between. Here the CDR3 reads CASSESAGIGELFF. The CDR3 DNA reads TGCGCCAGCAGTGAGTCGGCGGGAATCGGGGAGCTGTTTTTT.

The chain couples TRBV7-3 to TRBJ2-2, with 10 bases lining up with TRBD1. CDR1 is SGHTA and CDR2 is FQGTGA in the germline V gene. The CDR3 totals 15 residues. The J segment lost 5 bases and the V segment lost 3 bases, leaving 3 bases of the junction unmatched. CDR3: CASSLRTGGTGELFF. In nucleotides, the CDR3 is TGTGCCAGCAGCTTGAGGACAGGGGGTACCGGGGAGCTGTTTTTT.

This sequence joins TRBV6-1 and TRBJ2-7, with TRBD1 identical over 9 bases. The CDR3 runs 15 residues. Trimming cost V 4 bases and J 2 bases; bases outside gene matches: 6. Germline loops: CDR1 MNHNS, CDR2 SASEGT. CDR3 coding DNA: TGTGCCAGCAGTGGGGACAGGGTCCCTCCCTACGAGCAGTACTTC. Protein: CASSGDRVPPYEQYF.

This rearrangement joins TRBV15 to TRBJ2-2, with D perhaps TRBD1 (5 bases). The CDR3 is 15 residues long. CDR1 is LNHNV, CDR2 YYDKDF, per germline (reference sequence). V shed 5 bases and J shed 7 bases, with 17 bases lying between them. This CDR3 is CATSHQLGQGGELFF. The CDR3 nucleotides are TGTGCCACCAGCCACCAGCTAGGACAAGGCGGGGAGCTGTTTTTT.

This clone was recorded a few times. The V call is TRBV18, the J call TRBJ1-5; possible D gene TRBD1, 6 bases. V was shortened by 2 bases and J by 7 bases, with 12 bases between the two germline ends. This CDR3 comprises 14 residues. Germline V gene lookup returns CDR1 KGHSH and CDR2 LQKENI. The CDR3 DNA reads TGTGCCAGCTCACCAAGGCCAGGGGAACAGCCCCAGCATTTT. Its translation: CASSPRPGEQPQHF. Based on the CDR3 plus reference TRBV18 and TRBJ1-5, the full variable domain is NAGVMQNPRHLVRRRGQEARLRCSPMKGHSHVYWYRQLPEEGLKFMVYLQKENIIDESGMPKERFSAEFPKEGPSILRIQQVVRGDSAAYFCASSPRPGEQPQHFGDGTRLSIL.

This clone was picked up one time. The chain employs TRBV5-1 and TRBJ2-1, with D uncertain. The CDR3 has 16 amino acids. Trimming stripped 2 bases from V and 5 bases from J, with 17 bases between. Germline-derived CDR1 and CDR2 are SGHRS and YFSETQ. The CDR3 region is CASSLGRMGSDNEQFF. The CDR3 DNA is TGCGCCAGCAGCTTAGGTCGAATGGGGTCGGACAATGAGCAGTTCTTC.

This clone was seen once. The chain is built from TRBV19 and TRBJ2-7; D unclear. Trimming removed 4 bases from V and 1 base from J, with 17 bases in between. The CDR3 is 16 residues long. The germline gives CDR1 LNHDA, CDR2 SQIVND (reference sequence). DNA of the CDR3: TGTGCCAGTAGTACCCCACTGGGGTCGCAGTCCTACGAGCAGTACTTC. Translated: CASSTPLGSQSYEQYF.

V usage is TRBV28 and J usage is TRBJ2-2, with TRBD2 matching 8 bases. Germline assignment: CDR1 MDHEN and CDR2 SYDVKM. With V trimmed by 1 base and J by 5 bases, 6 bases remained unmatched. The CDR3 is 16 residues long. CDR3 sequence: CASSLLRREVTGELFF. Here the CDR3 DNA reads TGTGCCAGCAGTTTATTGCGGCGGGAGGTGACCGGGGAGCTGTTTTTT.

This chain links TRBV19 with TRBJ2-1; 8 bases are a match to TRBD2. Trimming cost V 5 bases and J 8 bases; bases outside gene matches: 17. CDR3 length equals 17 residues. CDR1 and CDR2 from the germline V gene are LNHDA and SQIVND (reference sequence). CDR3 nucleotides: TGTGCCAGTAGTCCCCAACCTGGGACTAGTATTAGGGATGAGCAGTTCTTC. Translated: CASSPQPGTSIRDEQFF.

The chain joins TRBV6-1 to TRBJ2-7; D is possibly TRBD1 or TRBD2 (5 bases each). Germline loops: CDR1 MNHNS, CDR2 SASEGT. The CDR3 length is 15 residues. Trimming took 3 bases from V and 1 from J, leaving 13 bases between them. The CDR3 loop reads CASSDLGTPSYEQYF. CDR3 nucleotides: TGTGCCAGCAGTGATCTAGGGACCCCTTCCTACGAGCAGTACTTC.

V is TRBV27 and J is TRBJ2-7; D possibly corresponds to TRBD1 (6 bases). In germline, CDR1 is MNHEY, CDR2 SMNVEV (reference sequence). CDR3 length: 15 residues. Trimming shortened V by 6 bases and J by 5 bases, and 20 bases separated the two germline ends. The CDR3 DNA follows: TGTGCCAGCAGCCTCACCCGCTTAAACAGGGACGAGCAGTACTTC. It translates to CASSLTRLNRDEQYF.

V usage is TRBV5-1 and J usage is TRBJ2-5; 7 bases align to TRBD1. The J call may be wrong; the DNA end is better matched by TRBJ2-7. The CDR3 contains 15 residues. The germline V gene has CDR1 SGHRS and CDR2 YFSETQ. The CDR3 coding sequence is TGCGCCAGCAGCTCAACTCGACAGGGACGAAACGAGCAGTACTTC. Its translation is CASSSTRQGRNEQYF.

The genes are TRBV19 and TRBJ1-1, with TRBD1 identical over 8 bases. V shed 6 bases, J shed 0 bases, and the junction held 6 bases outside the gene matches. Germline lookup yields CDR1 LNHDA and CDR2 SQIVND (reference sequence). CDR3 length: 15 residues. CDR3 sequence reads: CASSFPDRVNTEAFF. The CDR3 nucleotides read TGTGCCAGTAGCTTCCCGGACAGGGTGAACACTGAAGCTTTCTTT. Together with reference TRBV19 and TRBJ1-1, the CDR3 gives the full variable domain: DGGITQSPKYLFRKEGQNVTLSCEQNLNHDAMYWYRQDPGQGLRLIYYSQIVNDFQKGDIAEGYSVSREKKESFPLTVTSAQKNPTAFYLCASSFPDRVNTEAFFGQGTRLTVV.

The V and J genes are TRBV19 and TRBJ2-7, with D hard to call. This CDR3 contains 15 residues. The germline gives CDR1 LNHDA, CDR2 SQIVND (reference sequence). Trimming left V 1 base short and J 2 bases short, with 12 bases between. The CDR3: CASSIGEQLAYEQYF. DNA for the CDR3: TGTGCCAGTAGTATAGGAGAACAGTTGGCCTACGAGCAGTACTTC.

The DNA for the CDR3 is TGTGCCAGCAGCTTAGGAAGCGGCAGGAATGAGCAGTTCTTC. Protein: CASSLGSGRNEQFF. The V call is TRBV13, the J call TRBJ2-1, with a weak D call TRBD2 (5 bases). The length of the CDR3 is 14 residues. The V end lost 0 bases, the J end lost 7 bases, and 10 bases lay between the germline ends. The V gene's germline CDR1 is PRHDT and CDR2 FYEKMQ (reference sequence).

The V gene is TRBV11-2, the J gene TRBJ1-2; tentatively, D is TRBD1 (6 bases). Trimming took 6 bases from V and 0 from J, leaving 14 bases between them. Germline loops: CDR1 SGHAT, CDR2 FQNNGV. This CDR3 contains 15 residues. DNA of the CDR3: TGTGCCAGCAGGCCTTGGACAGCTACTAACTATGGCTACACCTTC. Translating it yields CASRPWTATNYGYTF.